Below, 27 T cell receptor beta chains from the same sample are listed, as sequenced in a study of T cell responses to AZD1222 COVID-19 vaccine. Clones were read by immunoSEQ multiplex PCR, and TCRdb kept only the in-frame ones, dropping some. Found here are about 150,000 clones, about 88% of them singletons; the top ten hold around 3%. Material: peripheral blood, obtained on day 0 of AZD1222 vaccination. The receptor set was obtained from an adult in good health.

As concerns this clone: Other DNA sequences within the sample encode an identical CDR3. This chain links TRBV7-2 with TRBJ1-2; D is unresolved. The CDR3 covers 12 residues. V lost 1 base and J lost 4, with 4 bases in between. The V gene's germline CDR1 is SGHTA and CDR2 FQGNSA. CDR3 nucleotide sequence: TGTGCCAGCAGCTTAGACGGCTATGGCTACACCTTC. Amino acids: CASSLDGYGYTF.

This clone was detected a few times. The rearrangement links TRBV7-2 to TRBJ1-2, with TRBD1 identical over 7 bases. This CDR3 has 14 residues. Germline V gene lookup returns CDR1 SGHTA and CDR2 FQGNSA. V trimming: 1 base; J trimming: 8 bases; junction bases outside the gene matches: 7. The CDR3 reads CASSLVPTGAGYTF. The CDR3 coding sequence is TGTGCCAGCAGCTTAGTACCCACAGGGGCCGGCTACACCTTC.

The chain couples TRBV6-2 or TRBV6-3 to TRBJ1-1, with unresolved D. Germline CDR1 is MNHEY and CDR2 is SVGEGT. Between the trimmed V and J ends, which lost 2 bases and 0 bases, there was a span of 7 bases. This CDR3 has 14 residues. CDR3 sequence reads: CASSYGNLNTEAFF. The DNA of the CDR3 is TGTGCCAGCAGTTACGGGAATTTGAACACTGAAGCTTTCTTT.

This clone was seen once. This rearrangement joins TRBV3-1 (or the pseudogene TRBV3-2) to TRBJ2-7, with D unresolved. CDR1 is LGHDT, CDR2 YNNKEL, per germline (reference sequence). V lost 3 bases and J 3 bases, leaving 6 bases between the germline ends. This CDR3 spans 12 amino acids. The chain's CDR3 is CASSQSNYEQYF. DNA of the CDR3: TGTGCCAGCAGCCAGAGTAACTACGAGCAGTACTTC.

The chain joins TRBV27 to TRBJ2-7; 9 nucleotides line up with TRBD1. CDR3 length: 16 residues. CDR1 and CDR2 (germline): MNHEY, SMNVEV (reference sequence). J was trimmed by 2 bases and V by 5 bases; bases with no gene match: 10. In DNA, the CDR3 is TGTGCCAGCAGTCCCTCCGGGACAGGGTTTACCTACGAGCAGTACTTC. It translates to CASSPSGTGFTYEQYF.

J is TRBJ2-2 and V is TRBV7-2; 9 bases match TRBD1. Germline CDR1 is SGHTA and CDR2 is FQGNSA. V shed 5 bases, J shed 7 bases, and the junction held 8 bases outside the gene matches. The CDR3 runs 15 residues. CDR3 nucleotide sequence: TGTGCCAGCAGCACCGGGACAGGGTACGGCGGGGAGCTGTTTTTT. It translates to CASSTGTGYGGELFF.

The CDR3 sequence: CASSQGAVQETQYF. CDR3 DNA sequence: TGTGCCAGCAGCCAAGGGGCGGTTCAAGAGACCCAGTACTTC. The chain is built from TRBV4-2 and TRBJ2-5, with unresolved D. There are 14 residues in the CDR3. Between the trimmed V and J ends, which lost 1 base and 2 bases, there was a span of 8 bases. CDR1 is LGHNA and CDR2 is YNFKEQ in the germline V gene.

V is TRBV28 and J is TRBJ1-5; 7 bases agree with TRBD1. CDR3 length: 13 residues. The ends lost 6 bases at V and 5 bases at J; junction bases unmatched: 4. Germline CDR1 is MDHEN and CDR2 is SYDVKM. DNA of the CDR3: TGTGCCAGCAGAGGGACAGTTGATCAGCCCCAGCATTTT. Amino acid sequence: CASRGTVDQPQHF.

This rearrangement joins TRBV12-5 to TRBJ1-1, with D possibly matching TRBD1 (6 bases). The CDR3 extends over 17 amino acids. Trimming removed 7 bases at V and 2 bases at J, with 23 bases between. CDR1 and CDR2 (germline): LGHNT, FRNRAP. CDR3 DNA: TGTGCTAGTGTCGATCACGGGGGGGCAGGGATAAACACTGAAGCTTTCTTT. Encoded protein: CASVDHGGAGINTEAFF.

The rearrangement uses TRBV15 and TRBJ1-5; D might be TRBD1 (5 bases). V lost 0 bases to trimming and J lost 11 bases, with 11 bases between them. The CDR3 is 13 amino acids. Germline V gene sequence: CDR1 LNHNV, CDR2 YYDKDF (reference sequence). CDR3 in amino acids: CATSREGPWSQHF. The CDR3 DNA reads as TGTGCCACCAGCAGAGAGGGACCCTGGTCCCAGCATTTT.

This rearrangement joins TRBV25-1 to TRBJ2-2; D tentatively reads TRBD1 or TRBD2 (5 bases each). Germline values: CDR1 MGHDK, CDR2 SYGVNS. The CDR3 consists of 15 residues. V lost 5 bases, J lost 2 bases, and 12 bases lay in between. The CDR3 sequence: CASSSSGPNTGELFF. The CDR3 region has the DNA TGTGCCAGCAGTTCCTCGGGACCTAACACCGGGGAGCTGTTTTTT.

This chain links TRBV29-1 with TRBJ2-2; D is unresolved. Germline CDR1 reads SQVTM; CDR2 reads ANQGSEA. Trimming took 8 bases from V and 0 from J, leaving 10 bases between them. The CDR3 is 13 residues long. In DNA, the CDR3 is TGCAGCTTTGGGAACGCGAACACCGGGGAGCTGTTTTTT. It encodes CSFGNANTGELFF.

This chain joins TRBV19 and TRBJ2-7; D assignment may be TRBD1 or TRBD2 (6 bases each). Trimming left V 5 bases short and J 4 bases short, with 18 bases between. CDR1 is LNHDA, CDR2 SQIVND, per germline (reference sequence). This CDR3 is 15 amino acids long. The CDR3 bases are TGTGCCAGTAGTTCGCCGTCGGGGGCGGATTACGAGCAGTACTTC. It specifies CASSSPSGADYEQYF.

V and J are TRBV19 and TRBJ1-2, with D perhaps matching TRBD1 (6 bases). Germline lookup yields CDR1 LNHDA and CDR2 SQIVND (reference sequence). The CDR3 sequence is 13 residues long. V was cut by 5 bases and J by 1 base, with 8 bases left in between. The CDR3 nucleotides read TGTGCCAGTAGTGACAGGAATAACTATGGCTACACCTTC. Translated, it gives CASSDRNNYGYTF.

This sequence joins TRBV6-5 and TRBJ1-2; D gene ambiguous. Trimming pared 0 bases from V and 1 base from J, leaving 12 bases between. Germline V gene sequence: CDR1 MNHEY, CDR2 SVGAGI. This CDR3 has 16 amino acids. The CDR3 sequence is CASSYSTLGNNYGYTF. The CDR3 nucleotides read TGTGCCAGCAGTTACTCGACATTGGGGAATAACTATGGCTACACCTTC.

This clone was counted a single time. DNA of the CDR3: TGTGCCAGCAGCGTGAACACCGGGGAGCTGTTTTTT. Amino acids: CASSVNTGELFF. The chain links TRBV7-9 to TRBJ2-2; D is undetermined. Trimming pared 5 bases from V and 1 base from J, leaving 2 bases between. CDR3 length: 12 amino acids. Germline-derived CDR1 and CDR2 are SEHNR and FQNEAQ (reference sequence).

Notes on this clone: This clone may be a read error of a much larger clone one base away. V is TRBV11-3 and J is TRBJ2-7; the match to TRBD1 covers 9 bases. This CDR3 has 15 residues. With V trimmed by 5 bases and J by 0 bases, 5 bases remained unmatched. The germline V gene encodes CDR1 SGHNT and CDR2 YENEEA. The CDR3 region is CASSPGTGSSYEQYF. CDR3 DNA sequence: TGTGCCAGCAGCCCCGGGACAGGGAGCTCCTACGAGCAGTACTTC. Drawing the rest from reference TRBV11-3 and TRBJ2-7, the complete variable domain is EAGVVQSPRYKIIEKKQPVAFWCNPISGHNTLYWYLQNLGQGPELLIRYENEEAVDDSQLPKDRFSAERLKGVDSTLKIQPAELGDSAVYLCASSPGTGSSYEQYFGPGTRLTVT.

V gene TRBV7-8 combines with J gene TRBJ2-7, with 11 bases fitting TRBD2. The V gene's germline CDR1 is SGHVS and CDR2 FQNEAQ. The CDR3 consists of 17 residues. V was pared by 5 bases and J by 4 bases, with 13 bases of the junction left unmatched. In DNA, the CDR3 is TGTGCCAGCAGCCCCCCTTGGGGGACTAGCGGACTGTACGAGCAGTACTTC. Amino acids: CASSPPWGTSGLYEQYF.

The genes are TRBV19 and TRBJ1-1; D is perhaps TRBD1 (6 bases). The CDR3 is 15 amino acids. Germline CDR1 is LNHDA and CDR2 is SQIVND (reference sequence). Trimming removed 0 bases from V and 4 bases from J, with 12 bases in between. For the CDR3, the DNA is TGTGCCAGTAGTATAGATGTTCCGGGGGCCACTGAAGCTTTCTTT. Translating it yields CASSIDVPGATEAFF.

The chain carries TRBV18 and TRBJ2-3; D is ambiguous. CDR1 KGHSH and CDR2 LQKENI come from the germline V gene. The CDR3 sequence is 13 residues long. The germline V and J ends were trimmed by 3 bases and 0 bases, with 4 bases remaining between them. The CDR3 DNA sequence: TGTGCCAGCTCACCTTCTAGCACAGATACGCAGTATTTT. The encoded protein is CASSPSSTDTQYF.

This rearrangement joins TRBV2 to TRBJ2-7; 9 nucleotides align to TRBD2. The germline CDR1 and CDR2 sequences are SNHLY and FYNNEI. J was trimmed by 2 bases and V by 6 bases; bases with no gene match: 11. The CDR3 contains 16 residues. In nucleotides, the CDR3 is TGTGCCAGCAGGGAGGGGCTAGCGGGGCTACCCTACGAGCAGTACTTC. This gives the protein CASREGLAGLPYEQYF.

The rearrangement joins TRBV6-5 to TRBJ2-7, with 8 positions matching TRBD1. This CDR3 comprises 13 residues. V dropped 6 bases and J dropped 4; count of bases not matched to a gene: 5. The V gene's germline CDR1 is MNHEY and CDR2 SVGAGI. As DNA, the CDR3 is TGTGCCAGCAGCCCGGACAGGGTGTACGAGCAGTACTTC. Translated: CASSPDRVYEQYF.

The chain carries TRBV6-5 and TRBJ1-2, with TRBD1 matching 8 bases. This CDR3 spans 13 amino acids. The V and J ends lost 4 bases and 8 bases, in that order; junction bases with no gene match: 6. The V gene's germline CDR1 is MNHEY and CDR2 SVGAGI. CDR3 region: CASSFQGARGYTF. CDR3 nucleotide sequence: TGTGCCAGCAGTTTTCAGGGGGCGCGAGGCTACACCTTC.

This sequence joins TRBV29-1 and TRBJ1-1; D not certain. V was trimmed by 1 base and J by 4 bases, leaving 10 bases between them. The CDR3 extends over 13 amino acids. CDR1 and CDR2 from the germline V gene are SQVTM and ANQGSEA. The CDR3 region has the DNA TGCAGCGTTGAAGCCCATCCGTCCACTGAAGCTTTCTTT. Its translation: CSVEAHPSTEAFF.

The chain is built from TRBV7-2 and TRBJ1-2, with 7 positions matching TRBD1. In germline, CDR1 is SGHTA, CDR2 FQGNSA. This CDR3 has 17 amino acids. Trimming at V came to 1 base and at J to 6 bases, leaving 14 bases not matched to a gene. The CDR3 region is CASSLGIGGFLSDGYTF. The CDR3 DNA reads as TGTGCCAGCAGCTTAGGGATAGGGGGCTTTCTTTCCGATGGCTACACCTTC.

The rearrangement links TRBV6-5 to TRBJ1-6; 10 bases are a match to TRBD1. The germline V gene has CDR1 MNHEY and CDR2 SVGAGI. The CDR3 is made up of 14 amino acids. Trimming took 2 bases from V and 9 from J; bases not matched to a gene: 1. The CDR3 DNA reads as TGTGCCAGCAGTTACGGGACAGGGGTTTCACCCCTCCACTTT. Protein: CASSYGTGVSPLHF.

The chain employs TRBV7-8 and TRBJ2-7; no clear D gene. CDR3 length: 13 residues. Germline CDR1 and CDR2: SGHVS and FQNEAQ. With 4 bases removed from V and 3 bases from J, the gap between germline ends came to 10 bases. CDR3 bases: TGTGCCAGCAGCTACACGGAACACTACGAGCAGTACTTC. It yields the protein CASSYTEHYEQYF.